This T cell receptor (beta chain) was identified in a study of blood T cell repertoires in COVID-19. This CDR3 comprises 16 residues. The V and J ends lost 6 bases and 4 bases, in that order; junction bases with no gene match: 14. From germline, CDR1 is SEHNR and CDR2 FQNEAQ (reference sequence). In its sample, this clone was seen a few times. The data were produced by immunoSEQ multiplex PCR, yet TCRdb's version contains in-frame clones alone and is incomplete. The sample consists of 250,000 to 300,000 clones, less than 85% of them appearing once. The source of this sequence is a man aged 60 to 75 who had recovered from COVID-19. The rearrangement joins TRBV7-9 to TRBJ1-2, with 7 bases fitting TRBD1. Input material: peripheral blood. The CDR3 loop reads CASSIMGTDWRYGYTF. DNA of the CDR3: TGTGCCAGCAGTATTATGGGGACAGACTGGCGCTATGGCTACACCTTC.